This T cell receptor beta chain was obtained from a study of OX40 agonist ivuxolimab in advanced cancers. Whole-study context: At approximately 80% male, the cohort had a mean age of 60 years, ranging from about 20 to 80. General study points: Those patients achieving a partial response at 0.1-3.0 mg/kg showed among the lowest clonal expansion.

Regarding this clone: Its antigen remains unidentified.

TCRdb keeps only in-frame clones here, not all; method: immunoSEQ multiplex PCR. The data show 65,000 to 70,000 clones, around 80% seen once. This CDR3 spans 15 amino acids. J lost 11 bases, V lost 8 bases, and 12 bases had no gene match. CDR1 SNHLY and CDR2 FYNNEI come from the germline V gene. The source material was CD4+ or CD8+ T cells sorted from blood, sampled in a trial of the OX40 agonist ivuxolimab. The TCR was taken from an adult with an advanced solid tumor such as melanoma, head and neck, liver or kidney cancer. The genes are TRBV2 and TRBJ2-5; TRBD2 matches at 15 bases. The CDR3 DNA reads as TGTGCCAGCGGGACTAGCGGGGGGCCAGCTAGGGAGCAGTACTTC. Translated: CASGTSGGPAREQYF.